This T cell receptor (beta chain) came from a study of blood T cells in healthy people across ages. Study findings and constraints: Among T cells, TCR beta diversity per million cells dropped roughly linearly as age rose. Not knowing donor CMV status may have confounded expanded clonotype changes. Across samples, TCR beta diversity tracked strongly with naive T cell percentage.

Germline CDR1 is LGHNA and CDR2 is YSLEER. The CDR3 spans 17 residues. V dropped 3 bases and J dropped 8 bases, with 23 bases sitting between them. The study drew donors from healthy Caucasian individuals in Russia aged roughly 6 to 95. With a J-beta primer mix and a sample-barcoded 5' primer, a second PCR ran about 7 to 12 cycles. TCRdb analysed the 5' RACE reads with MiXCR anew, one entry per CDR3 protein. The table lists about 970,000 distinct CDR3 sequences, roughly half of them singletons. Turning to this clonotype: Its cognate antigen is unknown.

This clonotype originated in a woman in her fifties or sixties in good health. Material: blood. The chain links TRBV4-3 to TRBJ2-4; the D gene could be TRBD1 or TRBD2 (5 bases each). In nucleotides, the CDR3 is TGCGCCAGCAGCCACAAGGGCTGGGGGATAACCGAGGACATTCAGTACTTC. Its protein product is CASSHKGWGITEDIQYF.